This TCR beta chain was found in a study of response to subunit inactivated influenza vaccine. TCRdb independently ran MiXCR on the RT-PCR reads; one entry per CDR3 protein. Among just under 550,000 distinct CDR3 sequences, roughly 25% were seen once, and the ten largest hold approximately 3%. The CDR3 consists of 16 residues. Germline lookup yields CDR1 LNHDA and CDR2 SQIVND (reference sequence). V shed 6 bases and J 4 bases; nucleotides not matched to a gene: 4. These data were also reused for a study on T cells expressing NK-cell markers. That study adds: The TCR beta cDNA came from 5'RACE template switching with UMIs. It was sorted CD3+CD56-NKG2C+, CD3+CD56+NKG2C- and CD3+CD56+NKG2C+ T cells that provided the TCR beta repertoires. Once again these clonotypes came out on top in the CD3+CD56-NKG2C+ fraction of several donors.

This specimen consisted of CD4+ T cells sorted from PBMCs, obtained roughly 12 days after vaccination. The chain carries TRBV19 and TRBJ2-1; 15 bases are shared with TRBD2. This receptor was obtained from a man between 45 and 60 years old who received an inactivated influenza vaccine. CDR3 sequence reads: CASRPGLAGGYNEQFF. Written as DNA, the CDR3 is TGTGCCAGTAGACCTGGACTAGCGGGGGGGTACAATGAGCAGTTCTTC.